This T cell receptor beta chain came from a study of spatial heterogeneity in lung cancer. As for the study in general: The authors sequenced available follow-up PBMC samples, taken a median of about two years after resection. The count of detected beta-chain sequences consistently exceeded that of alpha-chain sequences.

This CDR3 has 15 amino acids. The V and J ends lost 6 bases and 8 bases respectively, with 22 bases between them. Time point indicated: blood at routine non-recurrence follow-up after resection. Sequencing was performed on whole RNA extracted from tumor and nontumor lung tissue, or from frozen PBMC, and the material was left unsorted. One entry per CDR3 protein, called by TCRdb with MiXCR from the 5' RACE reads. Seen here are 85,000 to 100,000 distinct CDR3 sequences, 19% observed once, and the top ten hold 20% to 25%. V is TRBV12-3 or TRBV12-4 and J is TRBJ1-2; no definite D call. The input for sequencing was PBMCs, taken at follow-up. The sequence was collected from a male donor with early-stage non-small cell lung cancer. DNA for the CDR3: TGTGCCAGCAGCCCCTTGGGGTCTGCTCCAGGAGGCTACACCTTC. Residues: CASSPLGSAPGGYTF.